Listed below are T cell receptor beta chains from one sample, sequenced in a study of radiotherapy plus CTLA-4 blockade in lung cancer. Here immunoSEQ multiplex PCR was the method, and the copy in TCRdb shows in-frame clones only, minus some. The sample carries 60,000 to 85,000 clones, approximately 86% recorded once. Source: peripheral blood, taken from a patient treated with radiotherapy plus ipilimumab. Source of these receptors: a human donor with non-small cell lung cancer who had stable disease on radiotherapy plus ipilimumab. CDR3s include the opening cysteine and the closing phenylalanine or tryptophan. The D gene is left open where the match is weak. The size of a clone is reported for some rows only, either as once, few or many, or as a class for expanded clones.

J gene,V gene,D gene,clone size,CDR3 DNA,CDR3 protein
TRBJ2-5,TRBV7-9,NA,NA,TGTGCCAGCAGCGGGGAGACCCAGTACTTC,CASSGETQYF
TRBJ1-2,TRBV10-2,NA,NA,TGCGCCAGCAGTGTCGGAGGGTGGTATGGCTACACCTTC,CASSVGGWYGYTF
TRBJ1-3,TRBV30,NA,few,TGTGCCTGGAGCGGTTTGGGGGCCGCCTTCTCTGGAAACACCATATATTTT,CAWSGLGAAFSGNTIYF
TRBJ1-2,TRBV5-1,NA,NA,TGCGCCAGCAGCTTGGGGGCCAGGGCTAACTATGGCTACACCTTC,CASSLGARANYGYTF
TRBJ1-2,TRBV29-1,TRBD1,NA,TGCAGCGTTCAAATCGGGGGACAGGACTATGGCTACACCTTC,CSVQIGGQDYGYTF
TRBJ2-2,TRBV30,NA,NA,TGTGCTCGGTCGGGAGGGGGCACGAGGACCGGGGAGCTGTTTTTT,CARSGGGTRTGELFF
TRBJ1-1,TRBV18,NA,NA,TGTGCCAGCTCACCAGACAGAGTGAACACTGAAGCTTTCTTT,CASSPDRVNTEAFF
TRBJ2-3,TRBV18,NA,NA,TGTGCCAGCGCTGGACAGTCCACAGATACGCAGTATTTT,CASAGQSTDTQYF
TRBJ2-3,TRBV5-6,NA,NA,TGTGCCAGCAGCGGTCGACAGTCAGATACGCAGTATTTT,CASSGRQSDTQYF
TRBJ2-3,TRBV9,TRBD1,NA,TGTGCCAGCAGCGTAGCTCCAGGGACAGGGGCGCGTGTTACGCAGTATTTT,CASSVAPGTGARVTQYF
TRBJ1-5,TRBV9,NA,NA,TGTGCCAGCAGCGTAGGGGGAGAATTCAATCAGCCCCAGCATTTT,CASSVGGEFNQPQHF
TRBJ1-5,TRBV7-6,NA,NA,TGTGCCAGCAGCTTGACCGGGAGTGTCGGTCAGCCCCAGCATTTT,CASSLTGSVGQPQHF
TRBJ1-6,TRBV6-1,NA,NA,TGTGCCAGCAGTGCCCGGACGGTGAGCTCCTATAATTCACCCCTCCACTTT,CASSARTVSSYNSPLHF
TRBJ1-2,TRBV30,NA,NA,TGTGCCTGGAGCGCAAGCGGGATTAAGGGCTACACCTTC,CAWSASGIKGYTF
TRBJ2-1,TRBV10-3,NA,NA,TGTGCCATCAGTGGCCAATCCTCCTACAATGAGCAGTTCTTC,CAISGQSSYNEQFF
TRBJ1-5,TRBV6-4,NA,NA,TGTGCCAGCAGTGATCAGCCCCAGCATTTT,CASSDQPQHF
TRBJ2-5,TRBV9,NA,NA,TGTGCCAGCAGCGTAGTCGGCCAGATTCAAGAGACCCAGTACTTC,CASSVVGQIQETQYF
TRBJ1-2,TRBV10-2,TRBD1,NA,TGCGCCAGCGCTCAGGGGGCAGTCGACTATGGCTACACCTTC,CASAQGAVDYGYTF
TRBJ2-3,TRBV6-1,NA,NA,TGTGCCAGCAGCCGCACGGGAACTCCAGATACGCAGTATTTT,CASSRTGTPDTQYF